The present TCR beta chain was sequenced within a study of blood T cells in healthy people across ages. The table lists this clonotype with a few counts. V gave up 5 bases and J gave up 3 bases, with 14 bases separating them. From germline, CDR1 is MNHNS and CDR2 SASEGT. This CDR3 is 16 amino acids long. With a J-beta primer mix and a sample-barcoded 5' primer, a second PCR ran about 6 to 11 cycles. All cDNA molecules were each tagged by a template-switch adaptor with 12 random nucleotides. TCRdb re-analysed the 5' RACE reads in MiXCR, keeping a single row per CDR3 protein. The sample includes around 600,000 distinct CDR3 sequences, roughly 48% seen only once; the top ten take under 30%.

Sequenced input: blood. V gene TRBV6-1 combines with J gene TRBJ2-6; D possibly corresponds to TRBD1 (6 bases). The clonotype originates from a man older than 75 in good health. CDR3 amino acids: CASSPNRAGGANVLTF. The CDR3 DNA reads TGTGCCAGCAGTCCTAACAGGGCTGGTGGGGCCAACGTCCTGACTTTC.